Listed here are 14 T cell receptor beta chains from one sample, sequenced in a study of shared clonotypes between healthy human individuals. Repertoires were generated with immunoSEQ multiplex PCR, while TCRdb's copy carries only in-frame clones and drops some. The sample yields more than 2,000,000 clones, roughly 92% seen once. The source material was naive CD4+ T cells sorted from blood. Subset in this sample: CD45RA+ positively selected. The receptors were gathered from a man younger than 35 in good health.

The genes are TRBV5-1 and TRBJ2-7; TRBD2 matches 8 bases. The germline V gene encodes CDR1 SGHRS and CDR2 YFSETQ. The CDR3 covers 16 residues. V was clipped by 0 bases and J by 5 bases; unmatched bases: 10. CDR3 nucleotide sequence: TGCGCCAGCAGCTTGGAGGGACTAGACCGATGGAACGAGCAGTACTTC. This gives the protein CASSLEGLDRWNEQYF.

The chain employs TRBV5-1 and TRBJ1-2; no reliable D call. The CDR3 spans 15 residues. Germline loops: CDR1 SGHRS, CDR2 YFSETQ. The V end lost 4 bases, the J end lost 0 bases, and 13 bases lay between the germline ends. The CDR3: CASSPTSEPNYGYTF. Here the CDR3 DNA reads TGCGCCAGCAGCCCAACATCTGAGCCTAACTATGGCTACACCTTC.

Note on this clone: Other DNA sequences in the sample encode the same CDR3. The chain links TRBV18 to TRBJ2-1; D may be TRBD1 (6 bases). The length of the CDR3 is 12 residues. Trimming removed 6 bases at V and 6 bases at J, with 9 bases between. CDR1 is KGHSH, CDR2 LQKENI, per germline. The CDR3 is CASSRGGNEQFF. CDR3 sequence (DNA): TGTGCCAGCTCCAGAGGGGGCAATGAGCAGTTCTTC. The full variable domain, its missing parts supplied by reference TRBV18 and TRBJ2-1, is NAGVMQNPRHLVRRRGQEARLRCSPMKGHSHVYWYRQLPEEGLKFMVYLQKENIIDESGMPKERFSAEFPKEGPSILRIQQVVRGDSAAYFCASSRGGNEQFFGPGTRLTVL.

CDR3: CASSQEKTGGVEAFF. CDR3 in DNA: TGCGCCAGCAGCCAAGAGAAGACAGGGGGCGTTGAAGCTTTCTTT. The chain joins TRBV4-1 to TRBJ1-1, with TRBD1 identical over 10 bases. J lost 7 bases, V lost 0 bases, and 5 bases had no gene match. Germline V lookup: CDR1 MGHRA, CDR2 YSYEKL. The CDR3 extends over 15 amino acids.

V is TRBV5-1 and J is TRBJ2-3; possibly TRBD1 for D (5 bases). Trimming left V 0 bases short and J 5 bases short, with 10 bases between. Germline lookup yields CDR1 SGHRS and CDR2 YFSETQ. The CDR3 runs 14 residues. The CDR3 DNA sequence: TGCGCCAGCAGCTTGGCACAGGTGGGAGATACGCAGTATTTT. It encodes CASSLAQVGDTQYF.

V usage is TRBV19 and J usage is TRBJ1-5; no clear D. Germline V gene lookup returns CDR1 LNHDA and CDR2 SQIVND (reference sequence). V was pared by 0 bases and J by 1 base, with 7 bases between. The CDR3 loop spans 15 amino acids. CDR3 nucleotides: TGTGCCAGTAGTATAGAGGCCCGAAGCAATCAGCCCCAGCATTTT. Amino acid sequence: CASSIEARSNQPQHF.

Note on this clone: Germline is not matched at one junction end, which may reflect a read error. This chain links TRBV5-1 with TRBJ1-2, with D possibly TRBD1 on 5 matching bases. Germline-derived CDR1 and CDR2 are SGHRS and YFSETQ. The CDR3 runs 11 residues. CDR3 nucleotides: TGCGCCAGCAGCTTGCCCGGGACTCCCCTCTTC. As protein: CASSLPGTPLF.

This chain connects TRBV5-1 to TRBJ2-2; D ambiguous. The CDR3 runs 13 residues. Per germline, CDR1 SGHRS and CDR2 YFSETQ. Trimming took 1 base from V and 4 from J, leaving 5 bases between them. CDR3 protein: CASSLTSTGELFF. The CDR3 nucleotides are TGCGCCAGCAGCTTGACTTCCACCGGGGAGCTGTTTTTT. Looking up the rest from reference TRBV5-1 and TRBJ2-2 gives the full variable domain: KAGVTQTPRYLIKTRGQQVTLSCSPISGHRSVSWYQQTPGQGLQFLFEYFSETQRNKGNFPGRFSGRQFSNSRSEMNVSTLELGDSALYLCASSLTSTGELFFGEGSRLTVL.

On this clone itself: The sample holds other DNA sequences that translate to the same CDR3. The rearrangement uses TRBV18 and TRBJ2-7; D is unresolved. This CDR3 is built from 13 residues. V was cut by 3 bases and J by 0 bases, with 6 bases left in between. Per germline, CDR1 KGHSH and CDR2 LQKENI. The CDR3 DNA reads as TGTGCCAGCTCACCGTTAAGCTCCTACGAGCAGTACTTC. Protein: CASSPLSSYEQYF.

This clone was counted a few times. The chain recombines TRBV7-9 with TRBJ1-2, with 9 positions matching TRBD1. The trim removed 5 bases at V and 8 bases at J, leaving 6 bases unmatched. There are 13 residues in the CDR3. Per germline, CDR1 SEHNR and CDR2 FQNEAQ (reference sequence). The CDR3 sequence: CASSGDRASGYTF. The CDR3 nucleotides read TGTGCCAGCAGCGGGGACAGGGCGAGCGGCTACACCTTC.

This rearrangement joins TRBV4-3 to TRBJ2-7; D remains unclear. The CDR3 is made up of 13 amino acids. The ends were cut back, 1 base at V and 3 bases at J, with 7 bases in the middle. In germline, CDR1 is LGHNA, CDR2 YSLEER. CDR3 amino acids: CASSQVWNYEQYF. In DNA form, the CDR3 reads TGCGCCAGCAGCCAAGTATGGAACTACGAGCAGTACTTC.

V usage is TRBV30 and J usage is TRBJ1-2; D remains unclear. Between the trimmed V and J ends, which lost 1 base and 2 bases, there was a span of 8 bases. Germline CDR1 and CDR2: GTSNPN and SVGIG (reference sequence). The CDR3 contains 13 residues. CDR3 amino acids: CAWSEEGNYGYTF. CDR3 bases: TGTGCCTGGAGTGAAGAGGGAAACTATGGCTACACCTTC.

The chain couples TRBV6-6 to TRBJ2-7; D remains unclear. Germline assignment: CDR1 MNHNY and CDR2 SVGAGI (reference sequence). This CDR3 contains 13 residues. Trimming pared 5 bases from V and 1 base from J, leaving 9 bases between. The DNA for the CDR3 is TGTGCCAGCAGTACCGAGGCGTCCTACGAGCAGTACTTC. It yields the protein CASSTEASYEQYF.

This clone has a handful of counts. Here the CDR3 reads CAWSVNSEAFF. DNA for the CDR3: TGTGCCTGGAGTGTAAACTCTGAAGCTTTCTTT. The chain carries TRBV30 and TRBJ1-1; no reliable D call. V was trimmed by 0 bases and J by 6 bases, leaving 5 bases between them. This CDR3 is 11 amino acids long. Germline values: CDR1 GTSNPN, CDR2 SVGIG (reference sequence).